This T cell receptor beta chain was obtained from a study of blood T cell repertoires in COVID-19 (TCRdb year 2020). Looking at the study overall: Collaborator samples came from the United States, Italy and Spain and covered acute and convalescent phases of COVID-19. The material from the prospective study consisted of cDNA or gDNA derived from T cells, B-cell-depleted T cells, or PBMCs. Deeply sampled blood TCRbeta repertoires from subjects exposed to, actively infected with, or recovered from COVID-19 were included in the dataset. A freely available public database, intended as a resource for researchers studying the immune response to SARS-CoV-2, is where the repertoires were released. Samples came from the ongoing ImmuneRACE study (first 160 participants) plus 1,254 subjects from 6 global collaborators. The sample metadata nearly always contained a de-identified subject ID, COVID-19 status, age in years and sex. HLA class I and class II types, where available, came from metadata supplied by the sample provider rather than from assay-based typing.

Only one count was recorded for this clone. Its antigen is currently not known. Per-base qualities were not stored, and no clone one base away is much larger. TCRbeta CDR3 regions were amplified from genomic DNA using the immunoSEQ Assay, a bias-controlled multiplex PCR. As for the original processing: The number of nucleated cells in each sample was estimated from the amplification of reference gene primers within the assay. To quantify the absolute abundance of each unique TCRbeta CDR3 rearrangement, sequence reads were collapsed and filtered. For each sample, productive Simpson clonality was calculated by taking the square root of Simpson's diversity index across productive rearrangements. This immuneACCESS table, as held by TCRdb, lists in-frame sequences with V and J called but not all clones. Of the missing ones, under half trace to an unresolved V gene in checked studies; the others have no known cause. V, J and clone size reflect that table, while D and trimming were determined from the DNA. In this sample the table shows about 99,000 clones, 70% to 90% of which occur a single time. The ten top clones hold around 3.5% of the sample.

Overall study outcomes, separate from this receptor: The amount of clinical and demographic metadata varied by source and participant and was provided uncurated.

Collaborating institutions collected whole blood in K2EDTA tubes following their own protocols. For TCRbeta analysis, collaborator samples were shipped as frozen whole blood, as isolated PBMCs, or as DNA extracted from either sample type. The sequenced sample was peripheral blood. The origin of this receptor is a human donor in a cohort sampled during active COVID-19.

The sequenced DNA is TGTGCCAGCAGTTGGGGAGCAGCGGGGGACAATGAGCAGTTCTTC. Its translation reads: CASSWGAAGDNEQFF. The chain is encoded by TRBV27 joined to TRBJ2-1, with 8 middle bases fitting TRBD2. Counted from cysteine to phenylalanine, this CDR3 has 15 amino acids. The DNA shown is the 45-base CDR3, in frame from base 1. CDR1 MNHEY and CDR2 SMNVEV are derived from the germline V gene (reference sequence). Unmatched junction bases come to 7, with V trimmed by 4 bases and J by 5 bases.